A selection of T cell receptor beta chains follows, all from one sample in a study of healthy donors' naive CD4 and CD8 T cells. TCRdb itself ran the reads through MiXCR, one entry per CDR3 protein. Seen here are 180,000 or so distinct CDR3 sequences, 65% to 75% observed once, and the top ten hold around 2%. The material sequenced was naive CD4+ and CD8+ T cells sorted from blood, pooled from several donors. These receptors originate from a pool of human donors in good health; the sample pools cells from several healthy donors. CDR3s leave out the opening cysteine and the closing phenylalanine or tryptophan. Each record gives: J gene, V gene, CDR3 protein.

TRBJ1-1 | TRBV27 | ASSLSGISEAF
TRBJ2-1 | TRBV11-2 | ASSLELQGNEQF
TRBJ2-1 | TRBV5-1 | ASSPTTSGSDEQF
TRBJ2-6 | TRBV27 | ASSRDSSSSGANVLT
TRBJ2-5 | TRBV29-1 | SVGSRSQETQY
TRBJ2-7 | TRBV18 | ASSPGSTRTYEQY
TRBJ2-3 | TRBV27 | ASSSLGAITDTQY
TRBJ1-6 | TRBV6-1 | ASSVFPSRDGYNSPLH
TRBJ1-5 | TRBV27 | ASTLSGDSNQPQH
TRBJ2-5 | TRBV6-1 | ASSEWGPGGEGDQETQY
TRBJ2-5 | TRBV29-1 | SVGTGFETQY
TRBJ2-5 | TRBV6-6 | ASSYGTGHLQGTQY
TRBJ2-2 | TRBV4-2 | ASSQDGAAGELF
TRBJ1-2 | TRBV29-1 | SVDTGNYGYT
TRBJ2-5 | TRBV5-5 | ASSDLPSQETQY
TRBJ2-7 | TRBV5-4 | ASSLGGLDEQY
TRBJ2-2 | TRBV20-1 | SATQAGGPIGELF